The sequence of this TCR beta chain was determined in a study of T cell repertoires in cytomegalovirus infection. In the study overall: Used in the study were CMV epitopes, some recently identified and HLA-C-restricted, others well-studied and HLA-B-restricted. Carrying CMV and the relevant HLA type showed in public TCR beta signatures. Study results and limitations: The ex vivo response was dominated by HLA-C-restricted CMV-specific TCR beta clonotypes.

This clonotype was seen a handful of times. Its antigen is unidentified. TCRdb re-analysed the reads in MiXCR, keeping a single row per CDR3 protein. Of some 940,000 distinct CDR3 sequences in the sample, around 32% are singletons; the top ten hold more than 13%. Germline V gene data show CDR1 as MNHEY and CDR2 as SVGAGI. The CDR3 consists of 13 residues. V shed 2 bases and J shed 4 bases, with 8 bases lying between them. This receptor was taken from a human donor in good health (CMV status not recorded). Some clones in this sample may be carry-over from other donors' samples. The rearrangement links TRBV6-5 to TRBJ2-5; D possibly matches TRBD1 or TRBD2 (5 bases each). Sequencing used cultured CD8+ T cells from PBMCs, obtained from culture after CMV antigen stimulation. This chain's CDR3 is CASSYGTPETQYF. For the CDR3, the DNA is TGTGCCAGCAGTTACGGGACGCCAGAGACCCAGTACTTC.